This T cell receptor beta chain was observed in a study of CD8 T cells in ankylosing spondylitis. Study-wide findings and caveats: Apparently characteristic of ankylosing spondylitis blood was a TCR beta motif (roughly 8 highly homologous variants).

The CDR3 contains 16 residues. Trimming took off 1 base at V and 0 bases at J, with 12 bases between the two ends. Germline loops: CDR1 MGHRA, CDR2 YSYEKL. TCRdb processed the 5' RACE reads anew with MiXCR; each CDR3 protein has one entry. The sample has some 840,000 distinct CDR3 sequences, around 11% seen once. This clonotype turned up a few times. Its specificity is unknown. The TCR was taken from a male donor with ankylosing spondylitis. Specimen: blood, either unsorted or a sorted T cell fraction (not recorded which). The chain joins TRBV4-1 to TRBJ2-5, with D perhaps TRBD1 (6 bases). The CDR3 nucleotides read TGCGCCAGCAGCCAAGCAGCCGGGACACACCAAGAGACCCAGTACTTC. This translates into CASSQAAGTHQETQYF.